The T cell receptor (beta chain) under discussion was sequenced for a study of shared clonotypes between healthy human individuals. The study, taken as a whole, reports: Large sequencing depth failed to make sorted-subset sequencing complete, rarefaction showed. Generally, naive subsets (rather than memory subsets) showed larger estimated richness. In several donors, about 5% of naive CD4 clonotypes appeared in common.

This clone was recorded only once. Its specificity is unknown. Other DNA variants within this sample encode the same CDR3. V was pared by 0 bases and J by 1 base, with 2 bases of the junction left unmatched. CDR3 length: 16 amino acids. Germline loops: CDR1 SGDLS, CDR2 YYNGEE. The test was conducted at deep level. Profiling relied on immunoSEQ multiplex PCR, and the TCRdb table lists in-frame clones only, not all of them. The profile covers about 2.4 million clones, with more than 80% appearing a single time and roughly 0.15% taken by the ten largest. The TCR originated in a man younger than 30 in good health. Sequenced sample: naive CD4+ T cells sorted from blood. This sample's subset: CD45RA+ positively selected. The chain carries TRBV9 and TRBJ2-3; 10 nucleotides match TRBD2. The CDR3 coding sequence is TGTGCCAGCAGCGTAGTCCTAGCGGGGGGCACAGATACGCAGTATTTT. The encoded protein is CASSVVLAGGTDTQYF.